The 8 T cell receptor beta chains listed next were all sequenced from one sample in a study of cytomegalovirus exposure and HLA in healthy donors. In the PCR, 60 Vbeta and 13 Jbeta primers were used. Data came from immunoSEQ multiplex PCR; TCRdb stores just in-frame clones and leaves some out. Found here are about 230,000 clones, approximately 85% of them singletons; the top ten hold around 0.23%. Source material: PBMCs. The source is a girl aged 2-10 years in good health and CMV-seronegative.

The V call is TRBV7-2, the J call TRBJ1-5; no reliable D call. The V end was cut by 5 bases, the J end by 2 bases, with 7 bases between. The CDR3 covers 13 residues. Germline V lookup: CDR1 SGHTA, CDR2 FQGNSA. CDR3 loop: CASSLRRNQPQHF. CDR3 sequence (DNA): TGTGCCAGCAGCCTGAGGCGCAATCAGCCCCAGCATTTT.

V and J are TRBV5-1 and TRBJ1-1, with D perhaps matching TRBD1 (6 bases). The CDR3 covers 15 residues. Germline V gives CDR1 SGHRS, CDR2 YFSETQ. V gave up 7 bases and J gave up 2 bases, with 18 bases separating them. The CDR3 reads CASQRDNYDNTEAFF. The CDR3 DNA is TGCGCCAGCCAGAGGGACAATTATGATAACACTGAAGCTTTCTTT.

The chain is built from TRBV30 and TRBJ2-7, with 8 positions matching TRBD1. The V segment lost 0 bases and the J segment 6 bases; nucleotides outside the gene matches: 7. Germline CDR1 GTSNPN, CDR2 SVGIG (reference sequence). This CDR3 comprises 14 residues. CDR3 coding DNA: TGTGCCTGGAGTGTATGGACAGGGAACTCCGAGCAGTACTTC. Its protein is CAWSVWTGNSEQYF.

The chain uses TRBV5-1 and TRBJ2-5, with 9 positions matching TRBD2. CDR1 is SGHRS, CDR2 YFSETQ, per germline. V trimming: 4 bases; J trimming: 5 bases; junction bases outside the gene matches: 12. This CDR3 spans 16 amino acids. The CDR3 coding sequence is TGCGCCAGCAGCCCCGGCGGGAGCGGGGGGAGGGAGACCCAGTACTTC. Translating gives CASSPGGSGGRETQYF.

The V call is TRBV5-4, the J call TRBJ2-2, with 15 bases lining up with TRBD2. Trimming removed 4 bases from V and 6 bases from J; junction bases left unmatched: 7. This CDR3 is built from 17 residues. Germline values: CDR1 SGHNT, CDR2 YYREEE (reference sequence). The CDR3, as DNA: TGTGCCAGCAGCCCTATCCGGACTAGCGGGGGGGCCGGGGAGCTGTTTTTT. This gives the protein CASSPIRTSGGAGELFF.

The chain recombines TRBV5-1 with TRBJ2-5; D is undetermined. CDR1 is SGHRS and CDR2 is YFSETQ in the germline V gene. The CDR3 is 13 residues long. The V and J ends lost 4 bases and 4 bases respectively, with 11 bases between them. Written as DNA, the CDR3 is TGCGCCAGCAGCCTATCCGAGGCAGAGACCCAGTACTTC. Translated, it gives CASSLSEAETQYF. The whole variable domain, filled in from reference TRBV5-1 and TRBJ2-5, reads KAGVTQTPRYLIKTRGQQVTLSCSPISGHRSVSWYQQTPGQGLQFLFEYFSETQRNKGNFPGRFSGRQFSNSRSEMNVSTLELGDSALYLCASSLSEAETQYFGPGTRLLVL.

The V and J genes are TRBV5-4 and TRBJ2-1, with TRBD1 as a possible D gene (6 bases). CDR3 size: 16 residues. Germline V gene data show CDR1 as SGHNT and CDR2 as YYREEE (reference sequence). Trimming shortened V by 0 bases and J by 0 bases, and 10 bases separated the two germline ends. For the CDR3, the DNA is TGTGCCAGCAGCTTGGCCCCGGGACACTCCTACAATGAGCAGTTCTTC. Translated: CASSLAPGHSYNEQFF.

This sequence joins TRBV15 and TRBJ1-2; 9 bases line up with TRBD1. The V and J ends lost 0 bases and 3 bases, in that order; junction bases with no gene match: 14. Germline assignment: CDR1 LNHNV and CDR2 YYDKDF (reference sequence). This CDR3 region has 19 residues. CDR3 protein: CATSRDRFNRGLTDYGYTF. The CDR3 bases are TGTGCCACCAGCAGAGATCGGTTTAACAGGGGGCTCACCGACTATGGCTACACCTTC.